The following is a TCR beta chain sequence with its context. The antigen is not known. The data are from a study of beta chain features in type 1 diabetes. Study-level results: Shortening of TCRB CDR3s, moderate but significant, appeared in all four CD4+ subsets of Type 1 diabetes patients. At VDJ recombination sites, type 1 diabetes patients had fewer insertions and more deleted nucleotides.

The isolated RNA, all of it, was reverse transcribed, so expressed TCRB transcripts were what got sequenced. Generated by immunoSEQ multiplex PCR, the TCRdb table keeps only in-frame clones and is missing some. The table lists around 110,000 clones, 15% to 20% of them singletons. Germline lookup yields CDR1 SGHAT and CDR2 FQNNGV. V lost 7 bases to trimming and J lost 1 base; unmatched junction nucleotides: 14. This CDR3 region has 17 residues. The chain carries TRBV11-2 and TRBJ2-7; 9 bases line up with TRBD2. The receptor's source is a man in his thirties or forties with type 1 diabetes. Material: central memory CD4+ T cells from blood. The CDR3 bases are TGTGCCAGCACCCTGGGTCCGCCTAGCGGGAATTCCTACGAGCAGTACTTC. It yields the protein CASTLGPPSGNSYEQYF. Complete variable domain (other parts from reference TRBV11-2 and TRBJ2-7): EAGVAQSPRYKIIEKRQSVAFWCNPISGHATLYWYQQILGQGPKLLIQFQNNGVVDDSQLPKDRFSAERLKGVDSTLKIQPAKLEDSAVYLCASTLGPPSGNSYEQYFGPGTRLTVT.